This T cell receptor (beta chain) is from a study of T cell responses to AZD1222 COVID-19 vaccine. Study-wide results and limits: Repertoire sampling was restricted to post-peak T cell response timepoints.

Remarks on this clone: Its antigen is not known.

This CDR3 has 14 residues. The germline gives CDR1 SGHVS, CDR2 FQNEAQ. The V and J ends lost 5 bases and 5 bases respectively, with 15 bases between them. Assay used: immunoSEQ multiplex PCR; TCRdb lists only in-frame clones, some missing. The sample shows about 270,000 clones, 94% of them seen only once. Sequencing was performed on peripheral blood, taken 28 days after the second AZD1222 dose. The receptor's source is an adult who received the AZD1222 COVID-19 vaccine. The chain employs TRBV7-8 and TRBJ1-1; D remains ambiguous. The CDR3 DNA follows: TGTGCCAGCAGCCCAGTTAACGCGGTGACTGAAGCTTTCTTT. Translation gives CASSPVNAVTEAFF.